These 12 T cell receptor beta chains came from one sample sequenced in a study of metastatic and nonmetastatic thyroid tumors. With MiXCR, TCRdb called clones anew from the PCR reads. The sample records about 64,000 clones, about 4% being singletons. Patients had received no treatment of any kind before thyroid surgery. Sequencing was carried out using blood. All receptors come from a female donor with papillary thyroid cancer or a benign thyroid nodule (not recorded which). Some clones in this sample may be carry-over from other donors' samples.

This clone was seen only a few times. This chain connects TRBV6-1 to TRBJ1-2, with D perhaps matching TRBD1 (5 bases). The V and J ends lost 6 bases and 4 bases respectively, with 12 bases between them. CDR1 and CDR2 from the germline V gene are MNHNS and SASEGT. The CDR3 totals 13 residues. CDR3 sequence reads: CASSDDSVYGYTF. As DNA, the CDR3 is TGTGCCAGCAGCGACGACAGTGTCTATGGCTACACCTTC.

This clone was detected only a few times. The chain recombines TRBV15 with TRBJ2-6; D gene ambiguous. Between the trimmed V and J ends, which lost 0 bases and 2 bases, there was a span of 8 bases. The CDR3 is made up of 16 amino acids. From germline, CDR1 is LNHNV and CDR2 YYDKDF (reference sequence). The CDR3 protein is CATSRDQETGANVLTF. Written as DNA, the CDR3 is TGTGCCACCAGCAGAGATCAGGAGACTGGGGCCAACGTCCTGACTTTC.

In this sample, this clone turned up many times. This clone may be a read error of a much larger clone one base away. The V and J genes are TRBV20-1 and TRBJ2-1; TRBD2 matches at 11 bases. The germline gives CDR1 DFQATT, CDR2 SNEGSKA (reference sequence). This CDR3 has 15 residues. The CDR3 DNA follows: TGCAGTACTAGCCCCGGGACTAGCGGCGGCAATGAGCAGTTCTTC. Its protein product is CSTSPGTSGGNEQFF.

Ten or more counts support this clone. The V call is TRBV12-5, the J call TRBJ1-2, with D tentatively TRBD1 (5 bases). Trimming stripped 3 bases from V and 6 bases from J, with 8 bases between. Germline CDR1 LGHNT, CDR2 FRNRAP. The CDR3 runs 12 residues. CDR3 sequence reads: CASGFWGDGYTF. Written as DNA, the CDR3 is TGTGCTAGTGGTTTCTGGGGGGATGGCTACACCTTC.

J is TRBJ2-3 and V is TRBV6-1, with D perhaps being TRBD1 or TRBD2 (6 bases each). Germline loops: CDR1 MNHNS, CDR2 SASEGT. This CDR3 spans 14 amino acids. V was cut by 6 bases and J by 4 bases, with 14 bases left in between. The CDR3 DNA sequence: TGTGCCAGCAGCTTGGACGGGGGCGCAGATACGCAGTATTTT. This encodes CASSLDGGADTQYF.

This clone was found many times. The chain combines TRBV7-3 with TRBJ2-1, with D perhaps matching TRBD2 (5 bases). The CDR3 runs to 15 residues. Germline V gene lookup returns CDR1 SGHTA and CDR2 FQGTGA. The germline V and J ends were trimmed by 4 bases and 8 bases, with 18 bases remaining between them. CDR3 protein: CASSYLGSQVHEQFF. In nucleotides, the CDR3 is TGTGCCAGCAGCTACTTAGGGAGTCAGGTCCATGAGCAGTTCTTC.

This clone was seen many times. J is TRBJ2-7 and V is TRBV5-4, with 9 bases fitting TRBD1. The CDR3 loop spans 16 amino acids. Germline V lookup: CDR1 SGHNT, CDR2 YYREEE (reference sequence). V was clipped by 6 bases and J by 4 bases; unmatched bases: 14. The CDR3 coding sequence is TGTGCCAGCAACCTAGACCACAGGGGGCGCGGGTACGAGCAGTACTTC. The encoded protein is CASNLDHRGRGYEQYF.

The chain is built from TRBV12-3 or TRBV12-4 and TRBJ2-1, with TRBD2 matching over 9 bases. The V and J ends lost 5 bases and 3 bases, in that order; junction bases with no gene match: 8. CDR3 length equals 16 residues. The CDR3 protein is CASSAQLAGYYNEQFF. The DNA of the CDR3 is TGTGCCAGCAGTGCACAACTAGCGGGTTACTACAATGAGCAGTTCTTC.

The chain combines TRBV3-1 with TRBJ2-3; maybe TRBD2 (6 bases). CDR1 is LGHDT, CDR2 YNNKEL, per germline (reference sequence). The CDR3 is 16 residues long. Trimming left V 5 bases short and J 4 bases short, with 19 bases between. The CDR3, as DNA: TGTGCCAGCAGCGAGCACCGGACCGCGGGGCCAGATACGCAGTATTTT. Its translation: CASSEHRTAGPDTQYF.

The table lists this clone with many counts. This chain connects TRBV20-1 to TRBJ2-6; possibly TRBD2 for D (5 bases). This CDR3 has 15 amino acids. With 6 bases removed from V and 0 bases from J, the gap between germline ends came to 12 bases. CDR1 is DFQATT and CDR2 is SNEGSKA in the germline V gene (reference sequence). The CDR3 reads CSARTGISGANVLTF. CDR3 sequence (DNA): TGCAGTGCAAGGACTGGAATCTCTGGGGCCAACGTCCTGACTTTC.

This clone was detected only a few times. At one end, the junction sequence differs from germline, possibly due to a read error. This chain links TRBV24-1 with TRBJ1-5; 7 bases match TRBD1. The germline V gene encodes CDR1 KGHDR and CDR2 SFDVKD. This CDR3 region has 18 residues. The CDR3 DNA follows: TGTGCCGCCAGTGATTCGAAGGCCGGTACAGGGGAAGATCAGCCCCAACATTTT. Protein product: CAASDSKAGTGEDQPQHF.

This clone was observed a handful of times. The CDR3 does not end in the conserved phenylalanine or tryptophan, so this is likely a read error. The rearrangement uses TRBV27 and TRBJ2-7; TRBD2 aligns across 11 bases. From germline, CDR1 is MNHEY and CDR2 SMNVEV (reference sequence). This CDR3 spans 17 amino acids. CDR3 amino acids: CARRNLAGGALGYEQYI. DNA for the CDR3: TGTGCCCGCAGAAACTTAGCGGGAGGGGCCTTAGGCTACGAGCAGTACATC.